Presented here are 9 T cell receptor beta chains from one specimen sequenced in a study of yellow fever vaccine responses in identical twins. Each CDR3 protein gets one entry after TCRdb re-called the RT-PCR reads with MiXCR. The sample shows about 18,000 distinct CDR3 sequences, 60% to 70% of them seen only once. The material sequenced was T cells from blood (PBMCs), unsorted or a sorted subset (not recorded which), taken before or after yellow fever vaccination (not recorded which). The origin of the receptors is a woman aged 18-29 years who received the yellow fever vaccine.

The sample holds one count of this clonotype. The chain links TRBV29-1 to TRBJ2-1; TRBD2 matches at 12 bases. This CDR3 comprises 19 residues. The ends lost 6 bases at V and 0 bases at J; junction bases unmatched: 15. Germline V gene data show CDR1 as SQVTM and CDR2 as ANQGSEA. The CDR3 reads CSVTAQTSGSTSSYNEQFF. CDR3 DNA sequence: TGCAGCGTAACCGCTCAGACTAGCGGGAGCACCAGCTCCTACAATGAGCAGTTCTTC.

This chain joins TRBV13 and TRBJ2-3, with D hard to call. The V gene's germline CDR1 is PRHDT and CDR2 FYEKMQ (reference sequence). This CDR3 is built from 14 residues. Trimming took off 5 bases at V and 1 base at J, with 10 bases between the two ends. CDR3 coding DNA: TGTGCCAGCAGCGCTACCTACCGCACAGATACGCAGTATTTT. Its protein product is CASSATYRTDTQYF.

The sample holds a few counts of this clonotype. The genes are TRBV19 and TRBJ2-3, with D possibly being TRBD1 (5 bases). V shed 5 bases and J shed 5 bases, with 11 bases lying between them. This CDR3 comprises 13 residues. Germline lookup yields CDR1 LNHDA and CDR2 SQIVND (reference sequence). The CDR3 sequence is CASSWQGRDTQYF. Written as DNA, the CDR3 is TGTGCCAGTAGTTGGCAGGGTAGAGATACGCAGTATTTT.

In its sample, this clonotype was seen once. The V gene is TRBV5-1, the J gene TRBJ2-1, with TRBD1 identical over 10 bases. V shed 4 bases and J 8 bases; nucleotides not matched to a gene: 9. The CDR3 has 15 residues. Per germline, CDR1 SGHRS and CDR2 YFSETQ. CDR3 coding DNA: TGCGCCAGCAGCACTTCCGGGACAGGGGATGATGAGCAGTTCTTC. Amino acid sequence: CASSTSGTGDDEQFF.

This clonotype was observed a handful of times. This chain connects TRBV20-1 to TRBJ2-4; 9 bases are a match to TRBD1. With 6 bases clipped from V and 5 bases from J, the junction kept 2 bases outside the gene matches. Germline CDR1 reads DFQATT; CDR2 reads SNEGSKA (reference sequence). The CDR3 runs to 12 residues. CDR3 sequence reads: CSARDRENIQYF. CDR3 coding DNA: TGCAGTGCCAGGGACAGGGAAAACATTCAGTACTTC.

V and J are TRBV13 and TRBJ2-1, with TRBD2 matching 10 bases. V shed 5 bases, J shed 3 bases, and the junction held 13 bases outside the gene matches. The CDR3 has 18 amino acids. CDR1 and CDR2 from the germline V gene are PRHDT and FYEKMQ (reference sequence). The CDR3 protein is CASSAEGSSGRFYNEQFF. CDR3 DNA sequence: TGTGCCAGCAGCGCCGAAGGATCTAGCGGGAGATTCTACAATGAGCAGTTCTTC.

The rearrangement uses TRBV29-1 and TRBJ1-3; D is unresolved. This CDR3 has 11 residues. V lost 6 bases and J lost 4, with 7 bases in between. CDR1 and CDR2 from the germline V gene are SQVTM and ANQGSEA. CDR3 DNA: TGCAGCGTCCCGCGGGGAAACACCATATATTTT. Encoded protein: CSVPRGNTIYF.

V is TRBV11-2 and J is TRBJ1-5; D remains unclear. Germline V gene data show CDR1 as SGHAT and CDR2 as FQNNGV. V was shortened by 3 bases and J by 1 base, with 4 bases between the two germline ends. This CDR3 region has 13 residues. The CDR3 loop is CASSFRSNQPQHF. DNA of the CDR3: TGTGCCAGCAGCTTTAGGAGCAATCAGCCCCAGCATTTT.

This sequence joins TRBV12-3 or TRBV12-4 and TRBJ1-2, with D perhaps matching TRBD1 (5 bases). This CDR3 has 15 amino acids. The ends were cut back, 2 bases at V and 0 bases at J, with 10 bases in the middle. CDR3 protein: CASSLLPRANYGYTF. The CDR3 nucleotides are TGTGCCAGCAGTTTATTACCCAGGGCTAACTATGGCTACACCTTC.